Listed here is a single T cell receptor beta chain. Antigen: not known. Thawed PBMCs were rested overnight at 37°C with approximately 200 IU/ml IL-2 before regulatory T cell sorting. The sample comes from a study of Tregs in tolerant kidney transplant recipients. Study observations and caveats: Few patients were studied, so findings need validation in larger groups. Expanding Tregs on activated donor B cells appeared to best identify donor-specific TCRbeta clones.

The method was immunoSEQ multiplex PCR; TCRdb's version includes in-frame clones alone and lacks a portion of them. The sample records roughly 49,000 clones, under 95% being singletons. This TCR derives from a human donor in good health. The source material was Tregs from blood.

CDR3 in amino acids: CSVDPRQRGVYGYTF. As DNA, the CDR3 is TGCAGCGTTGATCCAAGACAGAGGGGAGTTTATGGCTACACCTTC. The gene calls are TRBV29-1 and TRBJ1-2; TRBD1 might be the D (5 bases). The CDR3 length is 15 residues. Germline assignment: CDR1 SQVTM and CDR2 ANQGSEA. Trimming left V 3 bases short and J 5 bases short, with 19 bases between.